These 10 T cell receptor beta chains share one sample of origin, sequenced in a study of CD8+ T cells in alopecia areata. Treatment of the sample: oral pan-JAK inhibitor, 5-10 mg twice daily. The sequencing template was cDNA reverse transcribed from extracted RNA. The table came from immunoSEQ multiplex PCR; TCRdb's copy has only in-frame clones and leaves some out. The repertoire holds about 200,000 clones, roughly two fifths seen once, with 0.48% in the top ten. Here the sequenced sample was CD4+ T cells sorted from blood, taken between weeks 30 and 35, from a patient treated with tofacitinib. These receptors came from a human donor with alopecia areata.

The chain carries TRBV19 and TRBJ2-4; TRBD1 aligns across 12 bases. This CDR3 has 14 residues. Trimming took 5 bases from V and 9 from J; bases not matched to a gene: 5. Germline V gene data show CDR1 as LNHDA and CDR2 as SQIVND (reference sequence). CDR3 region: CASSPGQGALIQYF. In nucleotides, the CDR3 is TGTGCCAGTAGTCCGGGACAGGGGGCTCTCATTCAGTACTTC.

This rearrangement joins TRBV10-3 to TRBJ2-7; no definite D call. V lost 0 bases, J lost 0 bases, and 15 bases lay in between. Germline loops: CDR1 ENHRY, CDR2 SYGVKD. This CDR3 contains 17 residues. The CDR3 loop is CAISESRLGSYSYEQYF. CDR3 nucleotide sequence: TGTGCCATCAGTGAGTCGCGGTTGGGCAGTTACTCCTACGAGCAGTACTTC.

J is TRBJ2-6 and V is TRBV29-1, with no clear D. The CDR3 has 13 amino acids. Germline V gene sequence: CDR1 SQVTM, CDR2 ANQGSEA. V was trimmed by 7 bases and J by 0 bases, leaving 7 bases between them. CDR3 in DNA: TGCAGCGCCTATAGCTCTGGGGCCAACGTCCTGACTTTC. Encoded protein: CSAYSSGANVLTF.

This chain connects TRBV30 to TRBJ2-3; possibly TRBD1 for D (6 bases). Germline V gene lookup returns CDR1 GTSNPN and CDR2 SVGIG (reference sequence). The CDR3 consists of 13 residues. Trimming stripped 5 bases from V and 9 bases from J, with 18 bases between. CDR3 DNA: TGTGCCTGGGAACCTAGGGGGTTCGGGACGCAGTATTTT. It specifies CAWEPRGFGTQYF.

This sequence joins TRBV29-1 and TRBJ2-7; possibly TRBD1 for D (6 bases). Trimming cost V 8 bases and J 2 bases, with 13 bases left between them. Germline CDR1 reads SQVTM; CDR2 reads ANQGSEA. This CDR3 region has 12 residues. The CDR3 nucleotides read TGCAGCACAAAACAGGGTGCCTACGAGCAGTACTTC. It translates to CSTKQGAYEQYF.

V and J are TRBV4-2 and TRBJ1-2; TRBD1 agrees at 7 bases. CDR3 length equals 17 residues. In germline, CDR1 is LGHNA, CDR2 YNFKEQ. The ends lost 4 bases at V and 1 base at J; junction bases unmatched: 12. The CDR3 here is CASSPPQGRTINYGYTF. The CDR3 bases are TGTGCCAGCAGCCCACCACAGGGGCGTACTATTAACTATGGCTACACCTTC.

The chain uses TRBV27 and TRBJ1-3; D is unclear. Per germline, CDR1 MNHEY and CDR2 SMNVEV (reference sequence). The CDR3 length is 14 residues. V lost 2 bases and J 4 bases, leaving 9 bases between the germline ends. The CDR3 loop reads CASSLRGMGNTIYF. The CDR3 nucleotides are TGTGCCAGCAGTTTACGGGGAATGGGAAACACCATATATTTT.

The J gene is TRBJ1-2, the V gene TRBV30, with D unresolved. Trimming took 7 bases from V and 8 from J, leaving 17 bases between them. Germline loops: CDR1 GTSNPN, CDR2 SVGIG (reference sequence). This CDR3 is 12 amino acids long. The CDR3 DNA sequence: TGTGCCTCGGAGAGGGTTTCGGGCGGCTACACCTTC. Protein sequence: CASERVSGGYTF.

This chain links TRBV6-1 with TRBJ1-2, with 9 bases lining up with TRBD1. V shed 6 bases and J 2 bases; nucleotides not matched to a gene: 4. Looked up from germline, CDR1 is MNHNS and CDR2 is SASEGT. The CDR3 is made up of 14 amino acids. In DNA form, the CDR3 reads TGTGCCAGCAGCGGGGACAGGGCGAACTATGGCTACACCTTC. Residues: CASSGDRANYGYTF.

The chain carries TRBV29-1 and TRBJ1-1; D remains ambiguous. The CDR3 runs 13 residues. Germline lookup yields CDR1 SQVTM and CDR2 ANQGSEA. V was trimmed by 4 bases and J by 4 bases, leaving 13 bases between them. For the CDR3, the DNA is TGCAGCGTTGCGGGTTTGGGTTTCACTGAAGCTTTCTTT. Amino acid sequence: CSVAGLGFTEAFF.